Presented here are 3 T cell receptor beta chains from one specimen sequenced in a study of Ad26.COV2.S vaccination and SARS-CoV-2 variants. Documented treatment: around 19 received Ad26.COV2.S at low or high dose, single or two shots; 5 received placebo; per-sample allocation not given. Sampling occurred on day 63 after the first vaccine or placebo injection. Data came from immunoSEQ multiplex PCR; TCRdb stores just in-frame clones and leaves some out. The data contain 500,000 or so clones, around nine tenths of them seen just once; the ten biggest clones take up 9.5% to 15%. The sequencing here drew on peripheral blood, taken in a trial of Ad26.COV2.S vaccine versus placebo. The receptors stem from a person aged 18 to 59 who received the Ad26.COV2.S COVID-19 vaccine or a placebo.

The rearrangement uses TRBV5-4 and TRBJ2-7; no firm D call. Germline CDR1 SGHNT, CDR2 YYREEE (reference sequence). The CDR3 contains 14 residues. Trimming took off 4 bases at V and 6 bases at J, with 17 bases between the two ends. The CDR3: CASSPKVAGSEQYF. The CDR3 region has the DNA TGTGCCAGCAGCCCGAAAGTCGCAGGCTCCGAGCAGTACTTC. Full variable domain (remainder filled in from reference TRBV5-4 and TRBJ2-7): ETGVTQSPTHLIKTRGQQVTLRCSSQSGHNTVSWYQQALGQGPQFIFQYYREEENGRGNFPPRFSGLQFPNYSSELNVNALELDDSALYLCASSPKVAGSEQYFGPGTRLTVT.

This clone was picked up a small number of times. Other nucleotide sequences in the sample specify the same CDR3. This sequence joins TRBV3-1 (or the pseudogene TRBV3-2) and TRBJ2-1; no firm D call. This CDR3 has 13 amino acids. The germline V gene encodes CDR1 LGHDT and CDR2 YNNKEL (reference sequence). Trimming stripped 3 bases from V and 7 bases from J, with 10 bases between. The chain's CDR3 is CASSQRFLNEQFF. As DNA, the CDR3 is TGTGCCAGCAGCCAGCGATTTCTTAATGAGCAGTTCTTC.

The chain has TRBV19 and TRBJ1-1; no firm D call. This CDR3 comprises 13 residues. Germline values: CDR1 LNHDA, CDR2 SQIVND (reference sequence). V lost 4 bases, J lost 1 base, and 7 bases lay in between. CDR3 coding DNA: TGTGCCAGTAGTACTATGAGGAACACTGAAGCTTTCTTT. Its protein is CASSTMRNTEAFF.